This T cell receptor beta chain was captured in a study of T cell responses to AZD1222 COVID-19 vaccine. Method: immunoSEQ multiplex PCR; TCRdb's copy keeps in-frame clones and lacks some. Here the sample spans 120,000 or so clones, about 85% being singletons. This CDR3 is built from 12 residues. CDR1 is SGHDT and CDR2 is YYEEEE in the germline V gene. V lost 5 bases and J 13 bases, leaving 16 bases between the germline ends. The clonotype comes from an adult who received the AZD1222 COVID-19 vaccine. The chain couples TRBV5-6 to TRBJ2-1, with a weak D call TRBD2 (6 bases). The sample was peripheral blood, taken 28 days after the second AZD1222 dose. The CDR3 sequence: CASSLPRDSQFF. The CDR3 DNA sequence: TGTGCCAGCAGTCTCCCACGGGACTCCCAGTTCTTC.